The present T cell receptor beta chain was sequenced within a study of CD8 T cells in ankylosing spondylitis. Broader study findings: It was reported that disease-linked clones were significantly enriched in matched ankylosing spondylitis synovial fluid.

TCRdb re-derived calls from the 5' RACE reads in MiXCR, one entry per CDR3 protein. The sample consists of approximately 35,000 distinct CDR3 sequences, approximately 15% of them appearing once. This clonotype occurred a few times. Its antigen is not known. Trimming removed 1 base at V and 5 bases at J, with 12 bases between. The CDR3 is 14 amino acids. From germline, CDR1 is SGHKS and CDR2 YYEKEE (reference sequence). Sequenced material: blood. The chain employs TRBV5-5 and TRBJ1-1; D possibly corresponds to TRBD1 (5 bases). The origin of this receptor is a male donor with ankylosing spondylitis or in good health (not recorded which). The CDR3 coding sequence is TGTGCCAGCAGCTTGCTGCGATGGGGGACTGAAGCTTTCTTT. Translated, it gives CASSLLRWGTEAFF.